One and the same sample provided the 25 T cell receptor beta chains below, sequenced in a study of blood T cells in healthy people across ages. With a J-beta primer mix and a sample-barcoded 5' primer, a second PCR ran roughly 7 to 11 cycles. TCRdb called the 5' RACE reads again in MiXCR, with one record for every CDR3 protein. The table has hundreds of thousands of distinct CDR3 sequences, around three fifths seen once. The specimen was blood. The receptors stem from a man in his forties in good health.

The chain recombines TRBV29-1 with TRBJ1-2; no clear D. This CDR3 is built from 13 residues. Germline CDR1 reads SQVTM; CDR2 reads ANQGSEA. The germline V and J ends were trimmed by 4 bases and 2 bases, with 11 bases remaining between them. The CDR3 DNA is TGCAGCGTTGGTCGGGGAGAAAACTATGGCTACACCTTC. Amino acids: CSVGRGENYGYTF.

The gene calls are TRBV5-1 and TRBJ2-1; D might be TRBD1 (6 bases). The germline V gene encodes CDR1 SGHRS and CDR2 YFSETQ. CDR3 length equals 15 residues. The V and J ends lost 2 bases and 4 bases respectively, with 13 bases between them. CDR3 protein: CASSLWPGEYNEQFF. CDR3 nucleotides: TGCGCCAGCAGCTTATGGCCAGGGGAATACAATGAGCAGTTCTTC.

This clonotype appeared a few times. The gene calls are TRBV20-1 and TRBJ2-5; D perhaps matches TRBD1 (5 bases). The germline V gene encodes CDR1 DFQATT and CDR2 SNEGSKA (reference sequence). The CDR3 covers 13 residues. The V and J ends lost 6 bases and 1 base respectively, with 12 bases between them. The CDR3, as DNA: TGCAGTGCCAGGGTTAGGGGCCAAGAGACCCAGTACTTC. Translating it yields CSARVRGQETQYF.

V gene TRBV29-1 combines with J gene TRBJ2-3, with 9 bases identical to TRBD1. The CDR3 runs 15 residues. Germline CDR1 is SQVTM and CDR2 is ANQGSEA. Trimming cost V 4 bases and J 3 bases; bases outside gene matches: 8. The CDR3 sequence is CSVGTGTGITDTQYF. CDR3 sequence (DNA): TGCAGCGTTGGGACCGGGACAGGGATAACAGATACGCAGTATTTT.

DNA of the CDR3: TGTGCCAGCAGTAAACCCGCTACCGGGGCCAACGTCCTGACTTTC. Its protein product is CASSKPATGANVLTF. The chain uses TRBV28 and TRBJ2-6; D unclear. Trimming removed 5 bases from V and 4 bases from J, with 12 bases in between. CDR3 length: 15 residues. Germline V gene lookup returns CDR1 MDHEN and CDR2 SYDVKM.

The CDR3 region is CACQGTSGANVLTF. The CDR3 DNA sequence: TGTGCCTGTCAGGGTACCTCTGGGGCCAACGTCCTGACTTTC. V usage is TRBV2 and J usage is TRBJ2-6; weak D call: TRBD1 (5 bases). The germline CDR1 and CDR2 sequences are SNHLY and FYNNEI. The CDR3 loop spans 14 amino acids. Trimming removed 11 bases from V and 0 bases from J, with 11 bases in between. Looking up the rest from reference TRBV2 and TRBJ2-6 gives the full variable domain: EPEVTQTPSHQVTQMGQEVILRCVPISNHLYFYWYRQILGQKVEFLVSFYNNEISEKSEIFDDQFSVERPDGSNFTLKIRSTKLEDSAMYFCACQGTSGANVLTFGAGSRLTVL.

This clonotype was seen only a few times. The chain has TRBV12-3 or TRBV12-4 and TRBJ1-6; 11 positions match TRBD1. The V segment lost 5 bases and the J segment 6 bases; nucleotides outside the gene matches: 3. The CDR3 length is 15 residues. In DNA form, the CDR3 reads TGTGCCAGCAGTATCGGGACAGGGGGTAATTCACCCCTCCACTTT. Protein sequence: CASSIGTGGNSPLHF.

Turning to this clonotype: An end of the junction differs from the germline gene, which may be a read error. The chain is built from TRBV20-1 and TRBJ2-3; the D is unclear. There are 13 residues in the CDR3. Germline V gene lookup returns CDR1 DFQATT and CDR2 SNEGSKA (reference sequence). Written as DNA, the CDR3 is TGCAGTGCTAGAGACTATATCACAGATGCGCAGTATTTT. Translating it yields CSARDYITDAQYF.

This clonotype was seen a few times. V gene TRBV6-2 or TRBV6-3 combines with J gene TRBJ2-3; the D gene is possibly TRBD2 (5 bases). This CDR3 is 18 amino acids long. V lost 2 bases to trimming and J lost 3 bases, with 21 bases between them. Germline-derived CDR1 and CDR2 are MNHEY and SVGEGT. CDR3 amino acids: CASSYVIGGRKTTDTQYF. As DNA, the CDR3 is TGTGCCAGCAGTTACGTAATCGGAGGCCGAAAGACTACAGATACGCAGTATTTT.

The chain links TRBV27 to TRBJ2-7, with TRBD1 identical over 7 bases. Per the germline V gene, CDR1 is MNHEY and CDR2 is SMNVEV (reference sequence). This CDR3 is 11 amino acids long. The trim removed 8 bases at V and 7 bases at J, leaving 5 bases unmatched. CDR3 DNA: TGTGCCAGCGGGACAGTACGGGAGCAGTACTTC. This sequence encodes CASGTVREQYF.

The rearrangement links TRBV12-3 or TRBV12-4 to TRBJ2-2, with TRBD1 identical over 11 bases. V lost 2 bases and J lost 7; bases outside the gene matches: 6. This CDR3 region has 16 residues. The CDR3 nucleotides read TGTGCCAGCAGTTTAAGGAGGACAGGGGGCAGCGGGGAGCTGTTTTTT. It specifies CASSLRRTGGSGELFF.

This chain joins TRBV10-3 and TRBJ1-4; 7 nucleotides line up with TRBD1. Germline values: CDR1 ENHRY, CDR2 SYGVKD. The trim removed 6 bases at V and 4 bases at J, leaving 2 bases unmatched. This CDR3 has 13 amino acids. The CDR3 DNA sequence: TGTGCCATCAGGAGACAGGGTAATGAAAAACTGTTTTTT. Amino acid sequence: CAIRRQGNEKLFF.

The rearrangement links TRBV6-5 to TRBJ2-1; 11 bases map to TRBD2. This CDR3 spans 16 amino acids. The V gene's germline CDR1 is MNHEY and CDR2 SVGAGI. V was clipped by 2 bases and J by 13 bases; unmatched bases: 13. In DNA, the CDR3 is TGTGCCAGCAGTTACCTTGATAGCGGGGGGGCTCAGACCCAGTTCTTC. Residues: CASSYLDSGGAQTQFF.

CDR3 sequence (DNA): TGTGCCAGCAGCGTAGGAGTTTTGACCGAGCAGTTCTTC. This sequence encodes CASSVGVLTEQFF. The chain couples TRBV9 to TRBJ2-1; no definite D call. CDR1 SGDLS and CDR2 YYNGEE come from the germline V gene. The ends were cut back, 0 bases at V and 10 bases at J, with 11 bases in the middle. The CDR3 extends over 13 amino acids.

The chain has TRBV10-3 and TRBJ2-7, with D hard to call. The ends were cut back, 6 bases at V and 2 bases at J, with 8 bases in the middle. CDR1 is ENHRY, CDR2 SYGVKD, per germline. This CDR3 has 12 amino acids. The DNA of the CDR3 is TGTGCCATCAGGACGGGTACCTACGAGCAGTACTTC. As protein: CAIRTGTYEQYF.

Concerning this clonotype itself: Because the CDR3 is missing its conserved closing phenylalanine or tryptophan, this is likely a read error. Because the CDR3's place on the DNA is in doubt, the DNA is left out and the CDR3 is given as listed by TCRdb. V usage is TRBV12-3 or TRBV12-4 and J usage is TRBJ2-5; the table's D call, TRBD2, was not checked against the DNA. With termini counted, the CDR3 has 16 amino acids. CDR3 loop: CASSFKGRGYGYTFGS.

This clonotype has more than one count but fewer than ten. This chain connects TRBV12-3 or TRBV12-4 to TRBJ2-5; D not resolved. Trimming took 4 bases from V and 8 from J, leaving 11 bases between them. This CDR3 has 12 amino acids. The CDR3 DNA reads as TGTGCCAGCAGTTCGACCGTTAACACCCAGTACTTC. This gives the protein CASSSTVNTQYF.

V is TRBV29-1 and J is TRBJ2-7; perhaps TRBD2 as D (6 bases). Germline CDR1 is SQVTM and CDR2 is ANQGSEA. This CDR3 region has 12 residues. CDR3 DNA: TGCAGTTGCCGGGACTCTACTTACGAGCAGTACTTC. This gives the protein CSCRDSTYEQYF.

The genes are TRBV12-3 or TRBV12-4 and TRBJ1-2; 8 bases are a match to TRBD1. The CDR3 consists of 14 residues. The V segment lost 5 bases and the J segment 4 bases; nucleotides outside the gene matches: 6. The CDR3 DNA follows: TGTGCCAGCAGTCCGCGCAGGGGGCTCTATGGCTACACCTTC. This codes for CASSPRRGLYGYTF.

The V call is TRBV6-6, the J call TRBJ2-5, with 8 bases matching TRBD1. V lost 5 bases, J lost 0 bases, and 2 bases stayed unmatched. Germline V gene lookup returns CDR1 MNHNY and CDR2 SVGAGI (reference sequence). This CDR3 comprises 14 residues. The CDR3 protein is CASSQQGDQETQYF. CDR3 DNA sequence: TGTGCCAGCAGTCAACAGGGGGACCAAGAGACCCAGTACTTC.

This clonotype was detected once. CDR3 in DNA: TGTGCCAGCAGCCAAGATCTCTTCACAGATACGCAGTATTTT. Translation: CASSQDLFTDTQYF. V gene TRBV4-2 combines with J gene TRBJ2-3, with unresolved D. CDR1 LGHNA and CDR2 YNFKEQ come from the germline V gene. CDR3 length: 14 residues. Trimming left V 0 bases short and J 2 bases short, with 6 bases between.

The chain employs TRBV28 and TRBJ2-3; D possibly corresponds to TRBD2 (5 bases). Germline V gene sequence: CDR1 MDHEN, CDR2 SYDVKM. The V end lost 6 bases, the J end lost 2 bases, and 12 bases lay between the germline ends. The CDR3 has 14 amino acids. The DNA of the CDR3 is TGTGCCAGCAGACGCCCCGGACTCACAGATACGCAGTATTTT. Its protein product is CASRRPGLTDTQYF.

This clonotype was recorded at least ten times. The chain carries TRBV12-3 or TRBV12-4 and TRBJ2-5; D is uncertain. V was cut by 3 bases and J by 3 bases, with 8 bases left in between. The CDR3 covers 13 residues. CDR3 sequence: CASSFLAEETQYF. Written as DNA, the CDR3 is TGTGCCAGCAGTTTTCTCGCGGAAGAGACCCAGTACTTC.

The chain recombines TRBV20-1 with TRBJ2-7; D is unclear. This CDR3 contains 17 residues. With 5 bases removed from V and 2 bases from J, the gap between germline ends came to 25 bases. Germline CDR1 is DFQATT and CDR2 is SNEGSKA (reference sequence). The CDR3 coding sequence is TGCAGTGCTCACAAAGGGCTCCGTCATCCCCAGCCCTACGAGCAGTACTTC. It is translated as CSAHKGLRHPQPYEQYF.

Concerning this clonotype: A junction boundary mismatches the germline segment, possibly from a read error. The gene calls are TRBV7-2 and TRBJ2-1, with TRBD1 matching over 10 bases. CDR1 is SGHTA, CDR2 FQGNSA, per germline. This CDR3 is built from 15 residues. CDR3 DNA: TGTGCCGGCAGCGGACAGGGGGGGACCTACAATGAGCAGTTCTTC. Translation gives CAGSGQGGTYNEQFF.